These 11 T cell receptor beta chains share one sample of origin, sequenced in a study of persistence of HIV-infected CD4 T cells. Cells were stimulated with CMV-infected fibroblast lysates at 10 ug/mL. CD40L/CD69 double-negative CD45RO-high memory CD4+ T cells were collected. Their antigen targets remain unknown. This was the immunoSEQ version 4 assay in survey mode. TCRdb's table, derived via immunoSEQ multiplex PCR, lists solely in-frame clones and lacks some. The data show 30,000 to 45,000 clones, with 65% to 85% seen just once and approximately 1.5% held by the top ten. Sample: CD4+ T cells sorted from PBMCs after 18-hour stimulation, taken from a patient who received antiretroviral therapy. These receptors were collected from an adult man with HIV who was CMV-seropositive.

The rearrangement joins TRBV6-5 to TRBJ1-2, with 8 bases fitting TRBD1. Unmatched junction bases numbered 8, after V lost 2 bases and J lost 9 bases. This CDR3 has 14 amino acids. Germline V gene sequence: CDR1 MNHEY, CDR2 SVGAGI. CDR3 amino acids: CASSYVRGRMSYTF. The CDR3 coding sequence is TGTGCCAGCAGTTACGTCAGGGGGCGCATGAGCTACACCTTC.

The chain couples TRBV27 to TRBJ1-2; 7 positions agree with TRBD1. J was trimmed by 8 bases and V by 5 bases; bases with no gene match: 8. Germline V CDR1 and CDR2: MNHEY, SMNVEV (reference sequence). This CDR3 has 13 residues. The CDR3 is CASSRQGTNGYTF. CDR3 sequence (DNA): TGTGCCAGCAGTCGACAGGGAACGAACGGCTACACCTTC.

V is TRBV7-3 and J is TRBJ2-6; no clear D gene. The CDR3 loop spans 15 amino acids. The germline V and J ends were trimmed by 2 bases and 0 bases, with 5 bases remaining between them. Germline V CDR1 and CDR2: SGHTA, FQGTGA. The CDR3 is CASSLPGSGANVLTF. The CDR3 DNA follows: TGTGCCAGCAGCTTACCAGGCTCTGGGGCCAACGTCCTGACTTTC.

The chain is built from TRBV7-2 and TRBJ2-7; tentatively, D is TRBD1 or TRBD2 (5 bases each). The V and J ends lost 2 bases and 1 base respectively, with 12 bases between them. The length of the CDR3 is 15 residues. Looked up from germline, CDR1 is SGHTA and CDR2 is FQGNSA. Written as DNA, the CDR3 is TGTGCCAGCAGCTTATCGAAGGGGACGTCCTACGAGCAGTACTTC. It yields the protein CASSLSKGTSYEQYF. Variable domain in full (rest from reference TRBV7-2 and TRBJ2-7): GAGVSQSPSNKVTEKGKDVELRCDPISGHTALYWYRQSLGQGLEFLIYFQGNSAPDKSGLPSDRFSAERTGGSVSTLTIQRTQQEDSAVYLCASSLSKGTSYEQYFGPGTRLTVT.

This clone is a singleton in its sample. The J gene is TRBJ1-5, the V gene TRBV3-1 (or the pseudogene TRBV3-2); D is perhaps TRBD1 (6 bases). V was pared by 2 bases and J by 4 bases, with 18 bases between. The length of the CDR3 is 17 residues. CDR1 and CDR2 (germline): LGHDT, YNNKEL (reference sequence). CDR3 amino acids: CASSQSIGGSANQPQHF. CDR3 nucleotide sequence: TGTGCCAGCAGCCAATCAATTGGGGGCAGCGCGAATCAGCCCCAGCATTTT.

The rearrangement links TRBV18 to TRBJ2-1, with 16 nucleotides matching TRBD2. The CDR3 is 15 amino acids. The V gene end was trimmed by 3 bases and the J gene end by 7 bases; junction bases not matched to a gene: 0. Germline CDR1 reads KGHSH; CDR2 reads LQKENI. Written as DNA, the CDR3 is TGTGCCAGCTCACCGGGACTAGCGGGGGGGAATGAGCAGTTCTTC. This translates into CASSPGLAGGNEQFF.

The chain recombines TRBV9 with TRBJ2-3; D gene uncertain. Germline-derived CDR1 and CDR2 are SGDLS and YYNGEE. V was clipped by 5 bases and J by 7 bases, with 14 bases between them. CDR3 length equals 13 residues. The CDR3 here is CASSVTLQHTQYF. DNA of the CDR3: TGTGCCAGCAGTGTAACTCTCCAGCATACGCAGTATTTT.

V usage is TRBV28 and J usage is TRBJ1-2; unclear D gene. Germline assignment: CDR1 MDHEN and CDR2 SYDVKM. V lost 2 bases and J 7 bases, leaving 14 bases between the germline ends. This CDR3 comprises 14 residues. The chain's CDR3 is CASSLNPRVGGYTF. The CDR3 DNA follows: TGTGCCAGCAGTTTAAACCCCAGAGTCGGTGGCTACACCTTC.

The J gene is TRBJ1-1, the V gene TRBV19; 7 bases agree with TRBD1. Trimming cost V 5 bases and J 1 base; bases outside gene matches: 4. The CDR3 is made up of 14 amino acids. CDR1 and CDR2 from the germline V gene are LNHDA and SQIVND (reference sequence). CDR3 in DNA: TGTGCCAGTAGTTGGGGACAGTCGAACACTGAAGCTTTCTTT. Its protein product is CASSWGQSNTEAFF.

The V gene is TRBV15, the J gene TRBJ1-2; D is perhaps TRBD1 (5 bases). The germline CDR1 and CDR2 sequences are LNHNV and YYDKDF (reference sequence). V was pared by 1 base and J by 1 base, with 7 bases between. The CDR3 sequence is 14 residues long. The CDR3 protein is CATSRAGGNYGYTF. For the CDR3, the DNA is TGTGCCACCAGCAGAGCGGGGGGTAACTATGGCTACACCTTC.

The chain is built from TRBV18 and TRBJ1-6; 10 nucleotides align to TRBD1. CDR3 size: 15 residues. V was clipped by 6 bases and J by 6 bases; unmatched bases: 5. Looked up from germline, CDR1 is KGHSH and CDR2 is LQKENI. The CDR3 loop reads CASSPGTGVNSPLHF. Here the CDR3 DNA reads TGTGCCAGCTCCCCGGGGACAGGGGTTAATTCACCCCTCCACTTT.